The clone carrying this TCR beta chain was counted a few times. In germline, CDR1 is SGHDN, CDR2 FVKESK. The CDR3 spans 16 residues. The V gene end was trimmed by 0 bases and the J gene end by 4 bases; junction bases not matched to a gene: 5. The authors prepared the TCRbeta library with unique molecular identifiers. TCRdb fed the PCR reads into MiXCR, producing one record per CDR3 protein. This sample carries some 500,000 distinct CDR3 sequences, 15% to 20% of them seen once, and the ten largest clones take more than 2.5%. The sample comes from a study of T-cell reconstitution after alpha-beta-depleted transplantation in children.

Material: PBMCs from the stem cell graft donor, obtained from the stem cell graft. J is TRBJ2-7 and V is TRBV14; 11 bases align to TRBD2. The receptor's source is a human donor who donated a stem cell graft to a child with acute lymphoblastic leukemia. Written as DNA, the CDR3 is TGTGCCAGCAGCCAAGAACTTCGGACTAGCGGGTACGAGCAGTACTTC. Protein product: CASSQELRTSGYEQYF.